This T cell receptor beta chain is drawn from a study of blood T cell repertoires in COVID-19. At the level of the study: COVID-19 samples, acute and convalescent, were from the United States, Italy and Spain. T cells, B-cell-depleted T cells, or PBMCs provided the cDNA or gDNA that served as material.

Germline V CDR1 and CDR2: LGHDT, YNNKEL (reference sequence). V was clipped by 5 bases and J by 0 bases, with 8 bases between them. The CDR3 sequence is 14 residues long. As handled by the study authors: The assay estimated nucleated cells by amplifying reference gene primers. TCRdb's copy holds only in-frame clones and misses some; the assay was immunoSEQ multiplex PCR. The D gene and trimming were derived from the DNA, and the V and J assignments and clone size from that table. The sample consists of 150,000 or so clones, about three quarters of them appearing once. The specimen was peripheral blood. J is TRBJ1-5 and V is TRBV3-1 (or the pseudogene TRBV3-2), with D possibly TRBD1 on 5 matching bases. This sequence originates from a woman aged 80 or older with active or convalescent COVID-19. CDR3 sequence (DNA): TGTGCCAGCAGCACGGGGGGTAGCAATCAGCCCCAGCATTTT. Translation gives CASSTGGSNQPQHF.